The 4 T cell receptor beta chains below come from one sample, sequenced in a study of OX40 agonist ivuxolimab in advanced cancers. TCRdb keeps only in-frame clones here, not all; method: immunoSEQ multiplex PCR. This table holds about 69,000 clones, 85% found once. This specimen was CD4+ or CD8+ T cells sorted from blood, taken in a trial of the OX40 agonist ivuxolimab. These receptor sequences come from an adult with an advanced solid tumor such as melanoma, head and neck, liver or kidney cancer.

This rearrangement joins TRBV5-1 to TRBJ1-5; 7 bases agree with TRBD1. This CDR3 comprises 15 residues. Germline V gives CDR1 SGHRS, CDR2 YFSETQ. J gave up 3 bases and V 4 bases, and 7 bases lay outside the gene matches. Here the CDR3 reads CASSPGDSFNQPQHF. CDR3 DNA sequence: TGCGCCAGCAGCCCGGGGGACAGCTTCAATCAGCCCCAGCATTTT.

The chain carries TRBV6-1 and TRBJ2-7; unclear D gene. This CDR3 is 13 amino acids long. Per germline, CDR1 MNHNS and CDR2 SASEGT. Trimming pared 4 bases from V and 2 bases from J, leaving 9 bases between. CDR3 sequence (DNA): TGTGCCAGCAGTGCCTCCCGGACCTACGAGCAGTACTTC. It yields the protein CASSASRTYEQYF.

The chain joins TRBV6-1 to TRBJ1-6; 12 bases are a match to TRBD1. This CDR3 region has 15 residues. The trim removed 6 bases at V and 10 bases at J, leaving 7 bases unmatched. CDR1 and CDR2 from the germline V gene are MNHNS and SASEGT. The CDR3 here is CASRGDRGQGSPLHF. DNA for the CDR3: TGTGCCAGCAGGGGGGACAGGGGGCAGGGATCACCCCTCCACTTT.

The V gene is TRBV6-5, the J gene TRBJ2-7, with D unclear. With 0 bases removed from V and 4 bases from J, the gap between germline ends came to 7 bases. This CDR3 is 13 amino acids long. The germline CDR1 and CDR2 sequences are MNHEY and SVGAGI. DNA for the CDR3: TGTGCCAGCAGTTACTCACCGGTATACGAGCAGTACTTC. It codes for CASSYSPVYEQYF.